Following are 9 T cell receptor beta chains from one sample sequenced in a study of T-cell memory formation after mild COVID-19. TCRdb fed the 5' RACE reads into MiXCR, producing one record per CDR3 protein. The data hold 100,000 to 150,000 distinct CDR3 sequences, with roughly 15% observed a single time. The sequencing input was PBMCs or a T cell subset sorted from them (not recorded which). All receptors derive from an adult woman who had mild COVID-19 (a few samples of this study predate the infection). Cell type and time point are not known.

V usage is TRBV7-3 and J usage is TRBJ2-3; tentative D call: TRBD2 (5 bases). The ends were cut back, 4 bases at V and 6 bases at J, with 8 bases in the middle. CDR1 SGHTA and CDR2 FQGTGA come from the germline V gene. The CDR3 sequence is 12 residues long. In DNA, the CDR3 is TGTGCCAGCAGCTCGGGATCCGATACGCAGTATTTT. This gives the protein CASSSGSDTQYF.

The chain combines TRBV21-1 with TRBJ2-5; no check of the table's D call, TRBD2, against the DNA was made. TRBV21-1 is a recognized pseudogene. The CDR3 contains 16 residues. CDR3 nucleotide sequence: TGTGCCAGCAGTCTAGCGGGAGGGACGGAGTGGAAGACCCAGTACTTC. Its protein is CASSLAGGTEWKTQYF.

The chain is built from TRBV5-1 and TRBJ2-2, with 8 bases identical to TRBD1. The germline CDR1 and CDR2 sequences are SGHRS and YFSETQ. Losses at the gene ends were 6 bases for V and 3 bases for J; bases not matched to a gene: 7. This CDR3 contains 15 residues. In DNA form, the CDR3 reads TGCGCCAGCACGTTTAACAGGGGGGACACCGGGGAGCTGTTTTTT. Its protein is CASTFNRGDTGELFF.

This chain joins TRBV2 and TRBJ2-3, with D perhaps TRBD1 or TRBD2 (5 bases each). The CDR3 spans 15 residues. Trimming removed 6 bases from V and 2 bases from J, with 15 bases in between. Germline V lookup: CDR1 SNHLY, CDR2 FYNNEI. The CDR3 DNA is TGTGCCAGCAGGAGAGGGTACAGGTCCACAGATACGCAGTATTTT. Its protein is CASRRGYRSTDTQYF.

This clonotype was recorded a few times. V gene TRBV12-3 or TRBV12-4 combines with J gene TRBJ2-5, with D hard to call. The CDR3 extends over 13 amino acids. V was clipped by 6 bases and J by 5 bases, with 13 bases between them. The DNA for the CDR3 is TGTGCCAGCAGCTCGACTGGTTCGGAGACCCAGTACTTC. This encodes CASSSTGSETQYF.

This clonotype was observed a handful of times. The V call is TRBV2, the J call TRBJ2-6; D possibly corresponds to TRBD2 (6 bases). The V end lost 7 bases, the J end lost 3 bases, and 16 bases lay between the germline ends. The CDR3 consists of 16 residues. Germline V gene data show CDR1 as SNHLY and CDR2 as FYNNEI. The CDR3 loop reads CASMRDFLNGANVLTF. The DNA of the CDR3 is TGTGCCAGCATGAGGGACTTCCTCAATGGGGCCAACGTCCTGACTTTC. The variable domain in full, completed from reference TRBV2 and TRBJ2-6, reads EPEVTQTPSHQVTQMGQEVILRCVPISNHLYFYWYRQILGQKVEFLVSFYNNEISEKSEIFDDQFSVERPDGSNFTLKIRSTKLEDSAMYFCASMRDFLNGANVLTFGAGSRLTVL.

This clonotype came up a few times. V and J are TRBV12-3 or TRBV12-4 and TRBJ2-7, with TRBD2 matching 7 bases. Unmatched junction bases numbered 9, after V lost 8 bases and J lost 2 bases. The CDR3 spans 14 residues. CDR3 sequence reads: CASLPSGDTYEQYF. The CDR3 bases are TGTGCCAGCCTACCCAGCGGGGATACCTACGAGCAGTACTTC.

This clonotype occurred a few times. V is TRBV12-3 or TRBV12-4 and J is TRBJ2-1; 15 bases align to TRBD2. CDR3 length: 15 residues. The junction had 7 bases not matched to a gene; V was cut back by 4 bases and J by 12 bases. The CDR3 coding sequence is TGTGCCAGCAGTTCCAGGACTAGCGGGGGGGCAAGGCAGTTCTTC. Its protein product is CASSSRTSGGARQFF.

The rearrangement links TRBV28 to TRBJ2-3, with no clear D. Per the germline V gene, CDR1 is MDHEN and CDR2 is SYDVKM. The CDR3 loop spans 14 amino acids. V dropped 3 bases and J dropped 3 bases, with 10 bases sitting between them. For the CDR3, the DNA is TGTGCCAGCAGTTTCGGTGGGCCGACAGATACGCAGTATTTT. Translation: CASSFGGPTDTQYF.